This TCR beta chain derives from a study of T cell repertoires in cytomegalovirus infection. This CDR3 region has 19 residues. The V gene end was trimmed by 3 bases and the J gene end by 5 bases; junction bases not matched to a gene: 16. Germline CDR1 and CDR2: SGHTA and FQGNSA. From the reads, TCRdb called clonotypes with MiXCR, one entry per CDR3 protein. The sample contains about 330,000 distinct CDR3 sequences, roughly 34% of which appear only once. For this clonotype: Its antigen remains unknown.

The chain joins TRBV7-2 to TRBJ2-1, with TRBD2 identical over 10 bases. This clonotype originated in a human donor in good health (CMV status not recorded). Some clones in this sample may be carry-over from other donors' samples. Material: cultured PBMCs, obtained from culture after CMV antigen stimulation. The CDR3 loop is CASSLGVGFRTSGDNEQFF. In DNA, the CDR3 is TGTGCCAGCAGCTTGGGTGTCGGCTTTCGGACTAGCGGTGACAATGAGCAGTTCTTC.